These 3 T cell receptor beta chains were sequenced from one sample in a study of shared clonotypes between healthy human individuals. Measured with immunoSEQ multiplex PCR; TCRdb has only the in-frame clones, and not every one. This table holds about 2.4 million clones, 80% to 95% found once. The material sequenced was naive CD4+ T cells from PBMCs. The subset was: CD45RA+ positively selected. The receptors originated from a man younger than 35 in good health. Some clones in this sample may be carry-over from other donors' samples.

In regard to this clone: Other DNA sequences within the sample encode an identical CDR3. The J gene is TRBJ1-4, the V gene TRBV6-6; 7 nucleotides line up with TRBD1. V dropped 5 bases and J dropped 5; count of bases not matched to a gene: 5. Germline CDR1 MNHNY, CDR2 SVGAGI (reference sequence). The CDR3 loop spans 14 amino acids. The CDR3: CASSTGTVNEKLFF. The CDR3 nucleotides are TGTGCCAGCAGTACCGGGACAGTGAATGAAAAACTGTTTTTT.

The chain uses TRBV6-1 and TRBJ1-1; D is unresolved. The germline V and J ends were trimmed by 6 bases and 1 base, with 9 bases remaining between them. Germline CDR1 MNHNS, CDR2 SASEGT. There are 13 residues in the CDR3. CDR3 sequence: CASRFPGNTEAFF. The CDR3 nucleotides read TGTGCCAGCAGGTTTCCGGGGAACACTGAAGCTTTCTTT.

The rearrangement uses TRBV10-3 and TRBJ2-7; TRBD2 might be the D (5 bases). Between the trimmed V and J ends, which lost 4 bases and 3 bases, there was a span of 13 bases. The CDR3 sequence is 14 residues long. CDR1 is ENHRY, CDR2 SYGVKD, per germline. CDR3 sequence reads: CAISGGGWDYEQYF. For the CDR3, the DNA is TGTGCCATCAGTGGCGGAGGTTGGGACTACGAGCAGTACTTC.